The subject of this entry is one TCR beta chain. The antigen is undetermined. With constant-segment primers, 5'RACE yielded cDNA libraries of TCR alpha and TCR beta that carried sample barcodes and UMIs. Via MiXCR, TCRdb re-called the 5' RACE reads, giving one row per CDR3 protein. The sample includes about 27,000 distinct CDR3 sequences, roughly a sixth of them seen just once. The source of the sample is a study of T-cell memory formation after mild COVID-19. Whole-study findings and limits: Confirmation was lacking for SARS-CoV-2 specificity of second-wave clones that peaked on day 37. Pre-infection memory contained some responding clones, which suggested that cross-reactive memory had joined. Later expanders leaned toward CD4+, whereas clones contracting from day 15 to 85 were balanced CD4/CD8.

Germline V gives CDR1 SNHLY, CDR2 FYNNEI. The V end lost 7 bases, the J end lost 0 bases, and 10 bases lay between the germline ends. The CDR3 runs 13 residues. Sequenced sample: PBMCs or a T cell subset sorted from them (not recorded which). The TCR originated in an adult who had mild COVID-19 (a few samples of this study predate the infection). Cell type and time point are not known. V and J are TRBV2 and TRBJ2-7, with D perhaps matching TRBD1 (5 bases). The CDR3 loop is CASIPRDSYEQYF. CDR3 bases: TGTGCCAGCATTCCCAGGGACTCCTACGAGCAGTACTTC.